The 32 T cell receptor beta chains presented below share a single source sample, sequenced in a study of PD-1 blockade in classical Hodgkin lymphoma. Profiled with immunoSEQ multiplex PCR; TCRdb holds only in-frame clones, not every one. The profile shows 45,000 to 65,000 clones, 73% of them singletons. Every single patient, without exception, relapsed after autologous stem cell transplantation, and brentuximab vedotin exposure varied. Sequenced material: peripheral blood mononuclear cells (PBMCs), taken before the second cycle of nivolumab. The origin of the receptors is a human donor with classical Hodgkin lymphoma.

The chain combines TRBV28 with TRBJ2-6; perhaps D is TRBD1 or TRBD2 (5 bases each). V was shortened by 7 bases and J by 0 bases, with 16 bases between the two germline ends. This CDR3 spans 17 amino acids. Germline V gives CDR1 MDHEN, CDR2 SYDVKM. The CDR3 spells CASKGTPPFSGANVLTF. Here the CDR3 DNA reads TGTGCCAGCAAAGGGACCCCACCCTTCTCTGGGGCCAACGTCCTGACTTTC.

The V call is TRBV18, the J call TRBJ2-7, with D unresolved. CDR3 size: 14 residues. The germline CDR1 and CDR2 sequences are KGHSH and LQKENI. Between the trimmed V and J ends, which lost 3 bases and 5 bases, there was a span of 14 bases. As DNA, the CDR3 is TGTGCCAGCTCACCCGCGTCGGGTTGGGACGAGCAGTACTTC. This sequence encodes CASSPASGWDEQYF.

The J gene is TRBJ2-2, the V gene TRBV18; possible D gene TRBD2, 6 bases. Germline V CDR1 and CDR2: KGHSH, LQKENI. V was cut by 3 bases and J by 3 bases, with 11 bases left in between. The CDR3 is 15 amino acids. The DNA for the CDR3 is TGTGCCAGCTCACCCCGGGTAGCGGACACCGGGGAGCTGTTTTTT. Protein sequence: CASSPRVADTGELFF.

The chain carries TRBV2 and TRBJ1-2, with TRBD1 as a possible D gene (6 bases). The CDR3 totals 14 residues. Between the trimmed V and J ends, which lost 4 bases and 4 bases, there was a span of 13 bases. CDR1 and CDR2 from the germline V gene are SNHLY and FYNNEI. CDR3 sequence (DNA): TGTGCCAGCAGTGGACAGGAGGAGGGCTATGGCTACACCTTC. Protein product: CASSGQEEGYGYTF. Complete variable domain (other parts from reference TRBV2 and TRBJ1-2): EPEVTQTPSHQVTQMGQEVILRCVPISNHLYFYWYRQILGQKVEFLVSFYNNEISEKSEIFDDQFSVERPDGSNFTLKIRSTKLEDSAMYFCASSGQEEGYGYTFGSGTRLTVV.

CDR3 amino acids: CASSMRTEETQYF. The CDR3 DNA sequence: TGTGCCAGCTCAATGAGGACCGAAGAGACCCAGTACTTC. The genes are TRBV18 and TRBJ2-5; D not resolved. The V gene lost 5 bases and the J gene lost 3 bases, with 10 bases spanning the gap. The CDR3 spans 13 residues. Germline V lookup: CDR1 KGHSH, CDR2 LQKENI.

The chain combines TRBV30 with TRBJ1-2; D not resolved. Germline V gives CDR1 GTSNPN, CDR2 SVGIG (reference sequence). V lost 0 bases to trimming and J lost 5 bases, with 16 bases between them. The CDR3 has 15 amino acids. CDR3 DNA sequence: TGTGCCTGGAGTGTACGAACCGTTTCTCAGTATGGCTACACCTTC. Encoded protein: CAWSVRTVSQYGYTF.

This clone was detected only once. This chain links TRBV29-1 with TRBJ2-5; D remains unclear. Per germline, CDR1 SQVTM and CDR2 ANQGSEA. The CDR3 is 12 residues long. The V gene lost 8 bases and the J gene lost 1 base, with 11 bases spanning the gap. The CDR3 sequence: CSLLSSQETQYF. Written as DNA, the CDR3 is TGCAGCCTCTTATCGAGCCAAGAGACCCAGTACTTC. The variable domain in full, completed from reference TRBV29-1 and TRBJ2-5, reads SAVISQKPSRDICQRGTSLTIQCQVDSQVTMMFWYRQQPGQSLTLIATANQGSEATYESGFVIDKFPISRPNLTFSTLTVSNMSPEDSSIYLCSLLSSQETQYFGPGTRLLVL.

The chain joins TRBV7-2 to TRBJ2-5; D gene uncertain. From germline, CDR1 is SGHTA and CDR2 FQGNSA. The germline V and J ends were trimmed by 3 bases and 1 base, with 6 bases remaining between them. The CDR3 is made up of 13 amino acids. Written as DNA, the CDR3 is TGTGCCAGCAGCTTCCGGCCCCAAGAGACCCAGTACTTC. Protein sequence: CASSFRPQETQYF.

The V and J genes are TRBV10-1 and TRBJ1-2; 9 positions agree with TRBD1. Germline V gene data show CDR1 as WNHNN and CDR2 as SYGVQD (reference sequence). The V gene end was trimmed by 0 bases and the J gene end by 7 bases; junction bases not matched to a gene: 6. This CDR3 contains 15 residues. The CDR3 DNA follows: TGCGCCAGCAGTGAGTCTCTTACAGGGGGCGGTGGCTACACCTTC. Amino acid sequence: CASSESLTGGGGYTF.

CDR3 protein: CAWTRDHHEQFF. The CDR3 coding sequence is TGTGCCTGGACCCGGGACCACCATGAGCAGTTCTTC. The V call is TRBV30, the J call TRBJ2-1; possibly TRBD1 or TRBD2 for D (5 bases each). CDR3 size: 12 residues. Trimming shortened V by 4 bases and J by 8 bases, and 12 bases separated the two germline ends. Germline assignment: CDR1 GTSNPN and CDR2 SVGIG (reference sequence).

V and J are TRBV6-5 and TRBJ1-1; TRBD1 aligns across 9 bases. V shed 4 bases, J shed 7 bases, and the junction held 10 bases outside the gene matches. In germline, CDR1 is MNHEY, CDR2 SVGAGI. The length of the CDR3 is 15 residues. Here the CDR3 reads CASSFLTGGADEAFF. As DNA, the CDR3 is TGTGCCAGCAGTTTCTTAACAGGGGGCGCGGATGAAGCTTTCTTT.

This clone was counted only a few times. J is TRBJ2-3 and V is TRBV30; 7 bases agree with TRBD2. V dropped 3 bases and J dropped 2; count of bases not matched to a gene: 2. Per germline, CDR1 GTSNPN and CDR2 SVGIG (reference sequence). The CDR3 contains 13 residues. CDR3 sequence reads: CAWRAGLTDTQYF. The DNA of the CDR3 is TGTGCCTGGAGAGCGGGGCTCACAGATACGCAGTATTTT.

The chain uses TRBV6-5 and TRBJ1-2; D might be TRBD1 (6 bases). Germline CDR1 and CDR2: MNHEY and SVGAGI. CDR3 length: 15 amino acids. The V end lost 2 bases, the J end lost 0 bases, and 10 bases lay between the germline ends. The CDR3: CASSYLGGPNYGYTF. CDR3 sequence (DNA): TGTGCCAGCAGTTACCTTGGGGGGCCTAACTATGGCTACACCTTC.

A note on this clone: The same CDR3 can be traced to other DNA sequences in this sample. The chain links TRBV30 to TRBJ2-7; 7 nucleotides match TRBD1. The germline gives CDR1 GTSNPN, CDR2 SVGIG (reference sequence). With V trimmed by 2 bases and J by 1 base, 5 bases remained unmatched. The CDR3 is 14 residues long. CDR3 sequence: CAWSITTGSYEQYF. CDR3 bases: TGTGCCTGGAGTATAACGACAGGGTCCTACGAGCAGTACTTC.

The CDR3 region is CATTGLNYEQYF. CDR3 bases: TGTGCCACCACGGGACTGAACTACGAGCAGTACTTC. The J gene is TRBJ2-7, the V gene TRBV28; TRBD2 is a possible D gene (6 bases). Trimming took 10 bases from V and 3 from J, leaving 13 bases between them. Germline CDR1 reads MDHEN; CDR2 reads SYDVKM. This CDR3 contains 12 residues.

The rearrangement joins TRBV5-1 to TRBJ2-1, with unresolved D. Germline values: CDR1 SGHRS, CDR2 YFSETQ. V lost 2 bases and J lost 2, with 2 bases in between. This CDR3 spans 12 amino acids. The CDR3 loop is CASSFAYNEQFF. The CDR3 DNA is TGCGCCAGCAGCTTCGCCTACAATGAGCAGTTCTTC.

V is TRBV6-1 and J is TRBJ2-6; TRBD1 matches at 8 bases. The germline V gene has CDR1 MNHNS and CDR2 SASEGT. The length of the CDR3 is 17 residues. With V trimmed by 2 bases and J by 2 bases, 5 bases remained unmatched. The CDR3 nucleotides are TGTGCCAGCAGTGAATCAGGGGGCATGGCTGGGGCCAACGTCCTGACTTTC. Translated, it gives CASSESGGMAGANVLTF.

This clone was seen once. The rearrangement links TRBV9 to TRBJ2-2, with 8 bases fitting TRBD2. The CDR3 runs to 17 residues. CDR1 and CDR2 (germline): SGDLS, YYNGEE. V shed 0 bases and J 5 bases; nucleotides not matched to a gene: 9. CDR3 coding DNA: TGTGCCAGCAGCGTAGGGGTAACGGGAGGGGGAACCGGGGAGCTGTTTTTT. Its translation is CASSVGVTGGGTGELFF.

V and J are TRBV10-3 and TRBJ2-3, with TRBD1 as a possible D gene (6 bases). This CDR3 region has 18 residues. Germline values: CDR1 ENHRY, CDR2 SYGVKD. Trimming removed 3 bases at V and 11 bases at J, with 30 bases between. The CDR3 sequence is CAISDPQSPHTLDRRQYF. In DNA form, the CDR3 reads TGTGCCATCAGTGATCCCCAATCTCCGCATACCCTAGACAGGCGGCAGTATTTT.

J is TRBJ1-4 and V is TRBV7-9; no reliable D call. This CDR3 has 14 residues. V was clipped by 2 bases and J by 2 bases, with 6 bases between them. CDR1 is SEHNR, CDR2 FQNEAQ, per germline (reference sequence). DNA for the CDR3: TGTGCCAGCAGCTTATCCCAGACTAATGAAAAACTGTTTTTT. This codes for CASSLSQTNEKLFF. Full variable domain (outside the CDR3, taken from reference TRBV7-9 and TRBJ1-4): DTGVSQNPRHKITKRGQNVTFRCDPISEHNRLYWYRQTLGQGPEFLTYFQNEAQLEKSRLLSDRFSAERPKGSFSTLEIQRTEQGDSAMYLCASSLSQTNEKLFFGSGTQLSVL.

The chain employs TRBV6-5 and TRBJ1-3; tentative D call: TRBD1 (5 bases). This CDR3 is 15 amino acids long. V was clipped by 2 bases and J by 0 bases, with 8 bases between them. From germline, CDR1 is MNHEY and CDR2 SVGAGI. CDR3 in amino acids: CASSYGTNSGNTIYF. The CDR3 DNA reads TGTGCCAGCAGTTACGGGACCAACTCTGGAAACACCATATATTTT.

This chain connects TRBV30 to TRBJ1-5; D unresolved. CDR3 size: 12 residues. Germline values: CDR1 GTSNPN, CDR2 SVGIG (reference sequence). V lost 5 bases to trimming and J lost 5 bases, with 10 bases between them. The CDR3 spells CAWGDRYQPQHF. The CDR3, as DNA: TGTGCCTGGGGCGACCGGTATCAGCCCCAGCATTTT. The full variable domain, in which reference TRBV30 and TRBJ1-5 provide the parts outside the CDR3, is SQTIHQWPATLVQPVGSPLSLECTVEGTSNPNLYWYRQAAGRGLQLLFYSVGIGQISSEVPQNLSASRPQDRQFILSSKKLLLSDSGFYLCAWGDRYQPQHFGDGTRLSIL.

Details on this clone: At the DNA level, this CDR3 is encoded by other sequences in the same sample as well. The gene calls are TRBV30 and TRBJ2-7; unclear D gene. The CDR3 runs 12 residues. Germline-derived CDR1 and CDR2 are GTSNPN and SVGIG (reference sequence). V lost 3 bases and J 3 bases, leaving 9 bases between the germline ends. The CDR3 DNA reads TGTGCCTGGAGGTCCGGCAGCTACGAGCAGTACTTC. As protein: CAWRSGSYEQYF.

The rearrangement joins TRBV19 to TRBJ2-3; D call uncertain. Germline values: CDR1 LNHDA, CDR2 SQIVND (reference sequence). The CDR3 extends over 12 amino acids. V lost 4 bases to trimming and J lost 2 bases, with 4 bases between them. CDR3 bases: TGTGCCAGTAGTACGTACACAGATACGCAGTATTTT. Translation gives CASSTYTDTQYF.

The chain uses TRBV5-6 and TRBJ2-5, with D perhaps TRBD1 (5 bases). Per the germline V gene, CDR1 is SGHDT and CDR2 is YYEEEE. This CDR3 has 13 amino acids. Trimming took 1 base from V and 5 from J, leaving 9 bases between them. The CDR3 loop is CASSLQGRETQYF. DNA for the CDR3: TGTGCCAGCAGCTTGCAGGGTCGGGAGACCCAGTACTTC.

CDR3 nucleotides: TGTGCCTGGAGGGGACAGTCCTCTGGAAACACCATATATTTT. This gives the protein CAWRGQSSGNTIYF. The chain links TRBV30 to TRBJ1-3, with 7 bases identical to TRBD1. CDR1 and CDR2 from the germline V gene are GTSNPN and SVGIG (reference sequence). The CDR3 spans 14 residues. J gave up 0 bases and V 3 bases, and 2 bases lay outside the gene matches.

The rearrangement uses TRBV30 and TRBJ1-4, with D perhaps matching TRBD1 (6 bases). The V end was cut by 5 bases, the J end by 8 bases, with 15 bases between. The CDR3 covers 13 residues. Germline V CDR1 and CDR2: GTSNPN, SVGIG (reference sequence). This CDR3 reads CAWGGVRGEKLFF. The CDR3 DNA is TGTGCCTGGGGGGGCGTGAGAGGGGAAAAACTGTTTTTT.

A single count supports this clone. The chain joins TRBV9 to TRBJ2-1, with D unresolved. The CDR3 sequence is 14 residues long. V lost 4 bases to trimming and J lost 2 bases, with 10 bases between them. The germline gives CDR1 SGDLS, CDR2 YYNGEE. The CDR3 region is CASSRRGTYNEQFF. Written as DNA, the CDR3 is TGTGCCAGCAGCCGACGCGGAACCTACAATGAGCAGTTCTTC.

This chain joins TRBV6-5 and TRBJ1-5, with 10 bases matching TRBD1. This CDR3 has 14 amino acids. J gave up 3 bases and V 7 bases, and 3 bases lay outside the gene matches. The germline gives CDR1 MNHEY, CDR2 SVGAGI. This chain's CDR3 is CASKGTGANQPQHF. The CDR3 nucleotides are TGTGCCAGCAAGGGGACAGGGGCCAATCAGCCCCAGCATTTT.

For the CDR3, the DNA is TGTGCCAGCGTGGACAGGGCCTATGGCTACACCTTC. It yields the protein CASVDRAYGYTF. The rearrangement links TRBV19 to TRBJ1-2, with 8 bases that match TRBD1. Trimming cost V 9 bases and J 4 bases; bases outside gene matches: 4. Germline V gene sequence: CDR1 LNHDA, CDR2 SQIVND (reference sequence). This CDR3 has 12 amino acids.

The chain is built from TRBV6-6 and TRBJ2-7; the match to TRBD1 covers 9 bases. Germline assignment: CDR1 MNHNY and CDR2 SVGAGI (reference sequence). The J segment lost 5 bases and the V segment lost 6 bases, leaving 8 bases of the junction unmatched. The CDR3 extends over 14 amino acids. CDR3 protein: CASSWTGVSHEQYF. In nucleotides, the CDR3 is TGTGCCAGCAGCTGGACAGGGGTAAGCCACGAGCAGTACTTC.

V is TRBV14 and J is TRBJ2-2; 9 bases map to TRBD2. CDR1 and CDR2 (germline): SGHDN, FVKESK. V was clipped by 2 bases and J by 6 bases; unmatched bases: 16. CDR3 length: 19 residues. Here the CDR3 reads CASSQPPGLAGGWAGELFF. The CDR3 region has the DNA TGTGCCAGCAGCCAACCGCCGGGACTGGCGGGAGGGTGGGCCGGGGAGCTGTTTTTT.